The 25 T cell receptor beta chains in this list originate from one sample, sequenced in a study of T cells in women clearing cervical HPV infection. Assay used: immunoSEQ multiplex PCR; TCRdb lists only in-frame clones, some missing. Its table records 25,000 to 35,000 clones. The sequenced sample consisted of blood buffy coat. These receptors all come from a woman between 18 and 75 years old with a cervical HPV16 infection that either progressed to CIN3+ or cleared (not recorded which).

In regard to this clone: Sequencing ends 3 residues short of the CDR3 end; the germline J gene provides the rest. V and J are TRBV19 and TRBJ1-1, with D unresolved. The CDR3 extends over 15 amino acids. V was cut by 5 bases and J by 4 bases, with 17 bases left in between. Germline V CDR1 and CDR2: LNHDA, SQIVND (reference sequence). Here the CDR3 reads CASSPLGVGSTEAFF. The CDR3 DNA, read in part, is TGTGCCAGTAGTCCGTTGGGCGTAGGTAGCACTGAA.

To note about this clone: Read data end 3 residues before the CDR3 end; the end is taken from the germline J gene. The chain uses TRBV18 and TRBJ1-1; TRBD1 matches 7 bases. The CDR3 is 14 residues long. Germline-derived CDR1 and CDR2 are KGHSH and LQKENI. This chain's CDR3 is CASSTGAQTYEAFF. The covered CDR3 bases are TGTGCCAGCTCAACAGGGGCACAGACCTACGAG.

As concerns this clone: The read ends 3 residues before the CDR3 terminus; that terminus is restored from the germline J gene. This chain connects TRBV7-2 to TRBJ1-2; D is unresolved. The CDR3 loop spans 14 amino acids. Germline V CDR1 and CDR2: SGHTA, FQGNSA. CDR3 sequence: CASSLVAARTLYTF. The CDR3 DNA, read in part, is TGTGCCAGCAGCTTAGTGGCAGCCCGGACTTTA.

Remarks on this clone: The observed sequence ends 3 residues before the CDR3 terminus, with the missing tail filled in from the germline J gene. The V call is TRBV2, the J call TRBJ1-4; the match to TRBD1 covers 11 bases. The J segment lost 7 bases and the V segment lost 7 bases, leaving 8 bases of the junction unmatched. This CDR3 has 15 residues. Per germline, CDR1 SNHLY and CDR2 FYNNEI. The CDR3 bases that were read are TGTGCCAGCACGGGACAGGGGGGTACGAGTGAAAAA. The encoded protein is CASTGQGGTSEK. The complete CDR3 reads CASTGQGGTSEKLFF.

Points on this clone: The read terminates 3 residues ahead of where the CDR3 ends, so the germline J gene completes it. This rearrangement joins TRBV30 to TRBJ1-1, with TRBD1 identical over 9 bases. Germline CDR1 is GTSNPN and CDR2 is SVGIG (reference sequence). This CDR3 is built from 14 residues. Germline trimming cut 3 bases from V and 4 bases from J; bases unmatched to any gene: 6. Incomplete CDR3 DNA: TGTGCCTGGAGGATCACAGGGGGCTTCACTGAA. This codes for CAWRITGGFTE. In full, the CDR3 reads CAWRITGGFTEAFF.

Note on this clone: Relative to the germline gene, one junction end is altered; a read error may explain this. The read terminates 3 residues before the CDR3 end, so the remaining end is supplied by the germline J gene. V and J are TRBV7-7 and TRBJ2-2; D is undetermined. CDR1 SSHAT and CDR2 FNYEAQ come from the germline V gene (reference sequence). The CDR3 is made up of 13 amino acids. Partial CDR3 DNA: TGTGCTAGCAGCTCAGGGAACACCGGGGAG. As protein: CASSSGNTGE. The whole CDR3 protein is CASSSGNTGELFF.

CDR3 DNA, as far as it was read: TGTGCCAGCAGAGAAACGGGACTCCAGAGTGGC. This sequence encodes CASRETGLQSG. The whole CDR3 is CASRETGLQSGYTF. The V call is TRBV2, the J call TRBJ1-2; D perhaps matches TRBD1 (5 bases). Coverage ceases 3 residues before the CDR3 finishes, and the germline J gene fills in the end. The CDR3 length is 14 residues. The germline V gene encodes CDR1 SNHLY and CDR2 FYNNEI. V gave up 6 bases and J gave up 7 bases, with 18 bases separating them.

About this clone itself: The read ends 3 residues shy of where the CDR3 ends; the end is completed using the germline J gene. The chain carries TRBV30 and TRBJ2-2; D unresolved. The germline gives CDR1 GTSNPN, CDR2 SVGIG (reference sequence). This CDR3 is 13 amino acids long. CDR3 bases read: TGTGCCCCCAACAGACCCTATAATGAAAAG. Its translation: CAPNRPYNEK. The entire CDR3 protein is CAPNRPYNEKLFF.

With regard to this clone: The DNA ends 3 residues before the CDR3 does, and the rest of the CDR3 is filled in from the germline J gene. This chain connects TRBV4-2 to TRBJ2-7; D is undetermined. Germline V lookup: CDR1 LGHNA, CDR2 YNFKEQ. The CDR3 sequence is 15 residues long. V was trimmed by 0 bases and J by 1 base, leaving 10 bases between them. The CDR3 sequence: CASSQEDLGSYEQYF. The part of the CDR3 DNA that was read is TGTGCCAGCAGCCAAGAGGATTTAGGGTCCTACGAG.

With regard to this clone: The CDR3 end is not reached by the read, which stops 3 residues before it; the germline J gene fills it in. The V gene is TRBV10-3, the J gene TRBJ1-6; weak D call: TRBD1 (5 bases). Looked up from germline, CDR1 is ENHRY and CDR2 is SYGVKD. V was clipped by 2 bases and J by 7 bases, with 12 bases between them. The CDR3 is made up of 15 amino acids. The CDR3 protein is CAISERDRQNSPLHF. The sequenced part of the CDR3 DNA is TGTGCCATCAGTGAGCGCGACAGACAGAATTCACCC.

On this clone: At one of its ends the junction is not consistent with the germline gene, which may arise from a read error. The CDR3 end lies 3 residues beyond the end of the read and is filled in from the germline J gene. V usage is TRBV7-9 and J usage is TRBJ2-2; D is perhaps TRBD2 (5 bases). This CDR3 comprises 14 residues. Germline CDR1 SEHNR, CDR2 FQNEAQ (reference sequence). The DNA read from the CDR3 is TGTTCCAGCAGCCGAACAGACGGAGGTTCACCG. Amino acids: CSSSRTDGGSP. The CDR3 in full is CSSSRTDGGSPLFF.

Details on this clone: Read sequence stops 3 residues before the CDR3 end, and the germline J gene provides the missing end. The gene calls are TRBV19 and TRBJ2-5; 7 positions match TRBD1. There are 16 residues in the CDR3. Germline assignment: CDR1 LNHDA and CDR2 SQIVND (reference sequence). After removal of 1 base from V and 4 bases from J, the junction contained 9 bases not matched to a gene. CDR3 loop: CASSIGGGAGGETQYF. Partial CDR3 DNA: TGTGCCAGTAGTATAGGAGGGGGCGCGGGTGGAGAGACC.

In regard to this clone: The CDR3 is cut off 3 residues early in the read; its end comes from the germline J gene. The rearrangement links TRBV14 to TRBJ1-1; TRBD1 might be the D (6 bases). V was shortened by 3 bases and J by 1 base, with 15 bases between the two germline ends. CDR1 and CDR2 from the germline V gene are SGHDN and FVKESK. The CDR3 covers 16 residues. The CDR3 here is CASSHPGRGKNTEAFF. The CDR3 DNA, read in part, is TGTGCCAGCAGCCACCCGGGGAGGGGGAAGAACACTGAA.

Worth noting for this clone: Coverage ceases 3 residues before the CDR3 finishes, and the germline J gene fills in the end. The chain uses TRBV14 and TRBJ2-4, with D tentatively TRBD1 (6 bases). Germline-derived CDR1 and CDR2 are SGHDN and FVKESK. V lost 8 bases and J 7 bases, leaving 18 bases between the germline ends. The CDR3 is made up of 14 amino acids. The covered CDR3 bases are TGTGCCAGCTCACCGGGGAACAGGGCGAACATT. It specifies CASSPGNRANI. In full, the CDR3 reads CASSPGNRANIQYF. The full variable domain, with the rest looked up from reference TRBV14 and TRBJ2-4, is EAGVTQFPSHSVIEKGQTVTLRCDPISGHDNLYWYRRVMGKEIKFLLHFVKESKQDESGMPNNRFLAERTGGTYSTLKVQPAELEDSGVYFCASSPGNRANIQYFGAGTRLSVL.

Comment on this clone: The read ends 3 residues before the CDR3 terminus; that terminus is restored from the germline J gene. This chain uses TRBV19 with TRBJ2-2; 10 bases fit TRBD1. Germline V gene lookup returns CDR1 LNHDA and CDR2 SQIVND (reference sequence). CDR3 size: 14 residues. The covered CDR3 bases are TGTGCCAGTAGTTCTGGACAGGGGGGTGAAAAG. Protein sequence: CASSSGQGGEK. The CDR3 in full is CASSSGQGGEKLFF.

A note on this clone: With the read ending 3 residues before the CDR3 end, the germline J gene is used to fill in that end. J is TRBJ2-7 and V is TRBV6-2 or TRBV6-3, with 9 nucleotides matching TRBD1. Germline V CDR1 and CDR2: MNHEY, SVGEGT. The CDR3 consists of 13 residues. J gave up 6 bases and V 6 bases, and 6 bases lay outside the gene matches. The CDR3 DNA, read in part, is TGTGCCAGCAGCCCCGGGACAGGGATCGAG. It yields the protein CASSPGTGIE. The full CDR3 protein reads CASSPGTGIEQYF.

On this clone itself: Coverage ceases 3 residues before the CDR3 finishes, and the germline J gene fills in the end. V is TRBV20-1 and J is TRBJ2-7, with 9 bases matching TRBD2. V lost 1 base to trimming and J lost 6 bases; unmatched junction nucleotides: 13. The CDR3 covers 16 residues. Germline assignment: CDR1 DFQATT and CDR2 SNEGSKA (reference sequence). The sequenced part of the CDR3 DNA is TGCAGTGCTAGAGGAGCTGGACTAGCGACGGGTGGCGAG. Translated: CSARGAGLATGGE. From start to end, the CDR3 is CSARGAGLATGGEQYF.

Notes on this clone: With the read ending 3 residues before the CDR3 end, the germline J gene is used to fill in that end. The chain has TRBV5-8 and TRBJ2-1; TRBD2 might be the D (6 bases). The CDR3 loop spans 15 amino acids. V was pared by 5 bases and J by 0 bases, with 12 bases between. Germline-derived CDR1 and CDR2 are SGHTS and YDEGEE. The sequenced part of the CDR3 DNA is TGTGCCAGCAGACTCCGGGGAGGCTCCTACAATGAG. The encoded protein is CASRLRGGSYNE. The whole CDR3 protein reads CASRLRGGSYNEQFF.

A note on this clone: The CDR3 is cut off 3 residues early in the read; its end comes from the germline J gene. V gene TRBV20-1 combines with J gene TRBJ1-2; 8 positions match TRBD1. Germline V gene lookup returns CDR1 DFQATT and CDR2 SNEGSKA (reference sequence). The CDR3 totals 14 residues. V trimming: 3 bases; J trimming: 7 bases; junction bases outside the gene matches: 10. The CDR3 bases that were read are TGCAGTGCTAGCGACAGGGGAAGTTTGCGTGGC. It codes for CSASDRGSLRG. The CDR3 in its entirety is CSASDRGSLRGYTF.

Concerning this clone: The read terminates 3 residues ahead of where the CDR3 ends, so the germline J gene completes it. This chain uses TRBV7-9 with TRBJ1-4, with D possibly TRBD1 on 6 matching bases. CDR1 SEHNR and CDR2 FQNEAQ come from the germline V gene (reference sequence). The CDR3 is 15 residues long. Deletions cut 5 bases from V and 3 bases from J, with 13 bases between. Partial CDR3 DNA: TGTGCCAGCAGCCACAGGGACCGAGCTAATGAAAAA. It encodes CASSHRDRANEK. The whole CDR3 region reads CASSHRDRANEKLFF. The full variable domain, completed using reference TRBV7-9 and TRBJ1-4, is DTGVSQNPRHKITKRGQNVTFRCDPISEHNRLYWYRQTLGQGPEFLTYFQNEAQLEKSRLLSDRFSAERPKGSFSTLEIQRTEQGDSAMYLCASSHRDRANEKLFFGSGTQLSVL.

Comment on this clone: The read finishes 3 residues shy of the CDR3 end, and the germline J gene is used to complete it. This chain connects TRBV12-3 or TRBV12-4 to TRBJ1-5; no reliable D call. The CDR3 totals 14 residues. V shed 0 bases and J shed 7 bases, with 10 bases lying between them. CDR3 DNA (partial): TGTGCCAGCAGTTTAGCGGCAGGTTCCCAGCCC. Translated: CASSLAAGSQP. The entire CDR3 sequence reads CASSLAAGSQPQHF.

Note on this clone: The CDR3 end lies 3 residues beyond the end of the read and is filled in from the germline J gene. This sequence joins TRBV29-1 and TRBJ1-2; perhaps TRBD1 as D (5 bases). From germline, CDR1 is SQVTM and CDR2 ANQGSEA. The CDR3 is 12 amino acids. This chain's CDR3 is CSGAGTSYDYTF. The covered CDR3 bases are TGCAGCGGGGCCGGGACTTCCTACGAC.

According to its frequency, this clone is medium-sized. The missing CDR3 end, 3 residues past where the read stops, is filled in from the germline J gene. The chain employs TRBV20-1 and TRBJ1-2; 11 bases fit TRBD1. The CDR3 has 13 amino acids. The trim removed 5 bases at V and 2 bases at J, leaving 1 base unmatched. Germline V gene lookup returns CDR1 DFQATT and CDR2 SNEGSKA (reference sequence). CDR3 protein: CSAGQGANYGYTF. Partial CDR3 DNA: TGCAGTGCTGGACAGGGGGCAAACTATGGC.

Note on this clone: The read is 3 residues too short to cover the CDR3 end, so that end is filled in from the germline J gene. The chain combines TRBV4-1 with TRBJ2-7; 8 bases fit TRBD1. Trimming removed 1 base from V and 2 bases from J; junction bases left unmatched: 10. Germline V gives CDR1 MGHRA, CDR2 YSYEKL. This CDR3 has 17 residues. The CDR3 sequence: CASSQVRSGQATYEQYF. The sequenced CDR3 bases are TGCGCCAGCAGCCAAGTTCGATCGGGACAGGCAACCTACGAG.

Concerning this clone itself: The sequenced fragment ends 3 residues before the CDR3 boundary, so the rest is inferred from the germline J gene. The V gene is TRBV7-2, the J gene TRBJ1-2, with D possibly matching TRBD1 (6 bases). The CDR3 is 13 residues long. Germline V gives CDR1 SGHTA, CDR2 FQGNSA. CDR3 bases read: TGTGCCAGCAGCAATTACAGGGTAGGCGAC. It specifies CASSNYRVGD. The full CDR3 sequence reads CASSNYRVGDYTF. Variable domain in full (rest from reference TRBV7-2 and TRBJ1-2): GAGVSQSPSNKVTEKGKDVELRCDPISGHTALYWYRQSLGQGLEFLIYFQGNSAPDKSGLPSDRFSAERTGGSVSTLTIQRTQQEDSAVYLCASSNYRVGDYTFGSGTRLTVV.